Sequencing of this T cell receptor (beta chain) was carried out in a study of shared clonotypes between healthy human individuals. Whole-study findings and limits: Rarefaction gave evidence that sorted-subset sequencing remained incomplete despite large depth. Blood alone was sampled, and tissue repertoires likely differ.

Repertoires were generated with immunoSEQ multiplex PCR, while TCRdb's copy carries only in-frame clones and drops some. The sample has millions of clones, around 90% seen once. Free of recent acute infections or vaccinations, the donors were healthy HIV-negative adults. With respect to this clone: The target antigen is unknown.

What was sequenced was naive CD4+ T cells sorted from blood. Subset meaning: CD45RA+ positively selected. The TCR was taken from a man between 18 and 35 years old in good health.

CDR3 DNA: TGCGCCAGCAGTGAGTCGGGGGCAGGGGGCACAGATACGCAGTATTTT. Its translation is CASSESGAGGTDTQYF. V usage is TRBV10-1 and J usage is TRBJ2-3, with D perhaps TRBD1 (6 bases). This CDR3 region has 16 residues. V gave up 0 bases and J gave up 1 base, with 11 bases separating them. Germline V gives CDR1 WNHNN, CDR2 SYGVQD (reference sequence).